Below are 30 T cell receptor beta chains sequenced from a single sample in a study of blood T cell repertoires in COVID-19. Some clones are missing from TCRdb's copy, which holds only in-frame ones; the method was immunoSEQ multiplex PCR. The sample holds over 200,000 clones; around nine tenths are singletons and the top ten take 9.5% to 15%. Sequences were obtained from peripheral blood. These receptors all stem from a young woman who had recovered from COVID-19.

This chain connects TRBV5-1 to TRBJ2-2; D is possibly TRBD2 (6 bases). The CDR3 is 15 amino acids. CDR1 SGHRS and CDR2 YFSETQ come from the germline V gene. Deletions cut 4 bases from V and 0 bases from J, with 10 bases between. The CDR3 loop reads CASSTDYSNTGELFF. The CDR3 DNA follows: TGCGCCAGCAGCACGGACTACTCGAACACCGGGGAGCTGTTTTTT.

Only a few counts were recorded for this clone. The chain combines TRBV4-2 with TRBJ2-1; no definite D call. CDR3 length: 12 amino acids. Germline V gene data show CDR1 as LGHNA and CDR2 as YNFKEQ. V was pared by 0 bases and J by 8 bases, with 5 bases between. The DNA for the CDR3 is TGTGCCAGCAGCCAAGAAACGGATGAGCAGTTCTTC. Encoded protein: CASSQETDEQFF.

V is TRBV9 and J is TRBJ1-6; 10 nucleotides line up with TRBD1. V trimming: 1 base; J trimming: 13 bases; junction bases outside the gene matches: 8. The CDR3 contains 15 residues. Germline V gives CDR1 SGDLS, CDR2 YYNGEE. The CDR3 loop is CASSVLAGTGAPLHF. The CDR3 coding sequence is TGTGCCAGCAGCGTATTAGCTGGGACAGGGGCCCCCCTCCACTTT.

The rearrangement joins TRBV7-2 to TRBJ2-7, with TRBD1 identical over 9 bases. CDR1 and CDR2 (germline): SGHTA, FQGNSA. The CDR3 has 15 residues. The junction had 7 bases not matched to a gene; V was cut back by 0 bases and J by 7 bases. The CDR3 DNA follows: TGTGCCAGCAGCTTAGCGCGGGGACAGGGAACGGAGCAGTACTTC. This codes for CASSLARGQGTEQYF.

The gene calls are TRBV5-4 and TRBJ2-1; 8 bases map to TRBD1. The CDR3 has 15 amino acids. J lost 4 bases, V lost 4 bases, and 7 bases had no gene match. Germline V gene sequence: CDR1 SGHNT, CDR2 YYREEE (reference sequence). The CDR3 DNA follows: TGTGCCAGCAGCATAGGACAGGGATTATACAATGAGCAGTTCTTC. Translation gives CASSIGQGLYNEQFF.

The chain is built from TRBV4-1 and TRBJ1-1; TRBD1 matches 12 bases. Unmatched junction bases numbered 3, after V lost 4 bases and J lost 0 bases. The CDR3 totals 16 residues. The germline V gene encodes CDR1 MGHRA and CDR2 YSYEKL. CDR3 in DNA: TGCGCCAGCAGCCTAGGGACAGGGGGCATGAACACTGAAGCTTTCTTT. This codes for CASSLGTGGMNTEAFF.

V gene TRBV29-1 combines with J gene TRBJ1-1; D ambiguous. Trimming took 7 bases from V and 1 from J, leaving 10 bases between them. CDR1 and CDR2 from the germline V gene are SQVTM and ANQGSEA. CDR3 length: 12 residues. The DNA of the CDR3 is TGCAGCGCACAGTTGGGGAACACTGAAGCTTTCTTT. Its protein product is CSAQLGNTEAFF.

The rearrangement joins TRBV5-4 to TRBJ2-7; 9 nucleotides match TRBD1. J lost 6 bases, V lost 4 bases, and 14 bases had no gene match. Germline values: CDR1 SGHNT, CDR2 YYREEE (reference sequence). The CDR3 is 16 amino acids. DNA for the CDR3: TGTGCCAGCAGCCGGCCCCCGGGACAGGGTTCGGCCGAGCAGTACTTC. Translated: CASSRPPGQGSAEQYF.

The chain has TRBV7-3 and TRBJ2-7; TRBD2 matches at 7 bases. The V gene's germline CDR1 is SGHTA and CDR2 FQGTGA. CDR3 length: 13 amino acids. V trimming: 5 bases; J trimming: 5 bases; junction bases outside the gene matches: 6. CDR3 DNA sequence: TGTGCCAGCAGCACCGGACTAGACCACGAGCAGTACTTC. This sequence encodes CASSTGLDHEQYF. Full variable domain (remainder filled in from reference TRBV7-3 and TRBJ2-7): GAGVSQTPSNKVTEKGKYVELRCDPISGHTALYWYRQSLGQGPEFLIYFQGTGAADDSGLPNDRFFAVRPEGSVSTLKIQRTERGDSAVYLCASSTGLDHEQYFGPGTRLTVT.

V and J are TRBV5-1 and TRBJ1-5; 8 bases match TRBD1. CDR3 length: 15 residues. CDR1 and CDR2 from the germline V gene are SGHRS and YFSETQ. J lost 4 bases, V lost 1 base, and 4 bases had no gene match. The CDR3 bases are TGCGCCAGCAGCTTGCAGGGGGCAAGGAATCAGCCCCAGCATTTT. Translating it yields CASSLQGARNQPQHF. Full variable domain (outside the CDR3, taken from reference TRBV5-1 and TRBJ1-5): KAGVTQTPRYLIKTRGQQVTLSCSPISGHRSVSWYQQTPGQGLQFLFEYFSETQRNKGNFPGRFSGRQFSNSRSEMNVSTLELGDSALYLCASSLQGARNQPQHFGDGTRLSIL.

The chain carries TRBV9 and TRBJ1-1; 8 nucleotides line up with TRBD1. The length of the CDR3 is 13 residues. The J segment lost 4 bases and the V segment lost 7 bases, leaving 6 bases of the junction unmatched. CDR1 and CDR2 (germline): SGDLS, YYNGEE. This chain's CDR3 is CASRQGAGTEAFF. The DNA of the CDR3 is TGTGCCAGCCGTCAGGGGGCAGGCACTGAAGCTTTCTTT. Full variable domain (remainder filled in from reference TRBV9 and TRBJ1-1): DSGVTQTPKHLITATGQRVTLRCSPRSGDLSVYWYQQSLDQGLQFLIQYYNGEERAKGNILERFSAQQFPDLHSELNLSSLELGDSALYFCASRQGAGTEAFFGQGTRLTVV.

The CDR3 bases are TGCAGCCTGGGGCCAGGGGGCACAGATACGCAGTATTTT. Encoded protein: CSLGPGGTDTQYF. The chain links TRBV29-1 to TRBJ2-3, with D possibly matching TRBD1 (6 bases). V lost 8 bases and J lost 1, with 13 bases in between. The CDR3 is 13 residues long. Germline V gene data show CDR1 as SQVTM and CDR2 as ANQGSEA.

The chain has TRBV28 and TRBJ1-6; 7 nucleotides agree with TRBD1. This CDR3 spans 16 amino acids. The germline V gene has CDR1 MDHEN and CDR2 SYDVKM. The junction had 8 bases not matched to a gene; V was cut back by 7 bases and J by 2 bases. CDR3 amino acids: CASISGDSPYNSPLHF. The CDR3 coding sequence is TGTGCCAGCATCTCTGGGGACAGTCCCTATAATTCACCCCTCCACTTT.

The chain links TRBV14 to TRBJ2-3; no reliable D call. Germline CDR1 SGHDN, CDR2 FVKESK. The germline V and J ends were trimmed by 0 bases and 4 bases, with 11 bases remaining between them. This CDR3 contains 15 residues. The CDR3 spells CASSQDWPPPDTQYF. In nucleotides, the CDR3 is TGTGCCAGCAGCCAAGATTGGCCTCCCCCAGATACGCAGTATTTT.

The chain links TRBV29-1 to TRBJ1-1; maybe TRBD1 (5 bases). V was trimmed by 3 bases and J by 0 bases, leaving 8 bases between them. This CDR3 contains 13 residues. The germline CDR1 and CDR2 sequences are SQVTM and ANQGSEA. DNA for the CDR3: TGCAGCGTTGATACAGGCATGAACACTGAAGCTTTCTTT. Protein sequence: CSVDTGMNTEAFF.

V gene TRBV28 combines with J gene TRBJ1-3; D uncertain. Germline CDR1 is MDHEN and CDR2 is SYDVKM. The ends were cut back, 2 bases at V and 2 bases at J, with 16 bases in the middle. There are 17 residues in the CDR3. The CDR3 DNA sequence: TGTGCCAGCAGTTTAGAAACCACCTTTCGGGCTGGAAACACCATATATTTT. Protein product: CASSLETTFRAGNTIYF.

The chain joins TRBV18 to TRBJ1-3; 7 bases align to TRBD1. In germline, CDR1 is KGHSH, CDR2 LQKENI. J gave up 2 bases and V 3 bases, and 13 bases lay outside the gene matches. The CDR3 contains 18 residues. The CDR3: CASSPMDRTQGAGNTIYF. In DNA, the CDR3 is TGTGCCAGCTCACCCATGGACCGCACCCAGGGGGCTGGAAACACCATATATTTT. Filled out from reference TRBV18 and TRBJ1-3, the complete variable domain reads NAGVMQNPRHLVRRRGQEARLRCSPMKGHSHVYWYRQLPEEGLKFMVYLQKENIIDESGMPKERFSAEFPKEGPSILRIQQVVRGDSAAYFCASSPMDRTQGAGNTIYFGEGSWLTVV.

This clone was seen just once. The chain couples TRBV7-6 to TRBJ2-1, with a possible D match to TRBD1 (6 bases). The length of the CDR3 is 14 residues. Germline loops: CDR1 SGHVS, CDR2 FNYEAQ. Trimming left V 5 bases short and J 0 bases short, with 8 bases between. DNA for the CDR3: TGTGCCAGCAGCATACAGGGCTCCTACAATGAGCAGTTCTTC. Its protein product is CASSIQGSYNEQFF.

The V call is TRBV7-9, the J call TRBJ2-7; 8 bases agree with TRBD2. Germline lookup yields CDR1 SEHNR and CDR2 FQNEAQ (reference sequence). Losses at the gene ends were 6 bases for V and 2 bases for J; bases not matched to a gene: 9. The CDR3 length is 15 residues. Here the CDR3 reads CASSQLSGITYEQYF. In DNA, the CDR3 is TGTGCCAGCAGTCAACTTAGCGGGATTACCTACGAGCAGTACTTC.

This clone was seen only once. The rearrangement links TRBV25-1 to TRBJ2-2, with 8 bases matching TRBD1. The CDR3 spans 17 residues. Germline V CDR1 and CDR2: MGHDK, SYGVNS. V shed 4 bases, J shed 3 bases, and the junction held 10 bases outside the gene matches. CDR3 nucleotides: TGTGCCAGCAGTGGGGCCGGACAGGGCGGTTACACCGGGGAGCTGTTTTTT. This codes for CASSGAGQGGYTGELFF. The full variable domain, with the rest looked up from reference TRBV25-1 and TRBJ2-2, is EADIYQTPRYLVIGTGKKITLECSQTMGHDKMYWYQQDPGMELHLIHYSYGVNSTEKGDLSSESTVSRIRTEHFPLTLESARPSHTSQYLCASSGAGQGGYTGELFFGEGSRLTVL.

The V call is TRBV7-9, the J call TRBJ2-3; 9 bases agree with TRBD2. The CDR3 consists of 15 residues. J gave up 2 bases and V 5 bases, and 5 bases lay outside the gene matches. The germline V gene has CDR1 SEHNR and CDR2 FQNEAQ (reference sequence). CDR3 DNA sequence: TGTGCCAGCAGCCTGAGACTAGCGGCCACAGATACGCAGTATTTT. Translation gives CASSLRLAATDTQYF.

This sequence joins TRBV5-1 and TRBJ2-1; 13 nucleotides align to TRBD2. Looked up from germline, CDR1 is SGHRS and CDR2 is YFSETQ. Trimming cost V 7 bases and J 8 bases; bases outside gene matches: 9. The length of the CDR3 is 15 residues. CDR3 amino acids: CASDTSGRAGDEQFF. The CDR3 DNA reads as TGCGCCAGCGATACTAGCGGGAGGGCAGGAGATGAGCAGTTCTTC.

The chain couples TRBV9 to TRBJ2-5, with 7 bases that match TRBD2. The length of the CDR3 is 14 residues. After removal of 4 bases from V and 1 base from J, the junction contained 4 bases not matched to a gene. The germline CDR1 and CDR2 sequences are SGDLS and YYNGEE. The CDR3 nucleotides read TGTGCCAGCAGCATTAGCGGGCTCCAAGAGACCCAGTACTTC. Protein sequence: CASSISGLQETQYF. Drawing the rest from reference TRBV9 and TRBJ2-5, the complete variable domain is DSGVTQTPKHLITATGQRVTLRCSPRSGDLSVYWYQQSLDQGLQFLIQYYNGEERAKGNILERFSAQQFPDLHSELNLSSLELGDSALYFCASSISGLQETQYFGPGTRLLVL.

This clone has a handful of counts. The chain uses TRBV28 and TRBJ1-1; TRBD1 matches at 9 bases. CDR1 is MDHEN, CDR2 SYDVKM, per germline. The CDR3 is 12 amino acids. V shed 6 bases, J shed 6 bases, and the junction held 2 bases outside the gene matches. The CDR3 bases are TGTGCCAGCAGGCGACAGGGGGCTGAAGCTTTCTTT. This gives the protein CASRRQGAEAFF.

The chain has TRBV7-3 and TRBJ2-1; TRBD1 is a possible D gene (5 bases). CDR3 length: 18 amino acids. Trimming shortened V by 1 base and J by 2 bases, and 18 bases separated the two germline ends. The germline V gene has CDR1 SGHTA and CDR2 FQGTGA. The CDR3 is CASSLRAPHQDTYNEQFF. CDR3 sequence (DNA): TGTGCCAGCAGCTTAAGAGCCCCACATCAGGACACCTACAATGAGCAGTTCTTC.

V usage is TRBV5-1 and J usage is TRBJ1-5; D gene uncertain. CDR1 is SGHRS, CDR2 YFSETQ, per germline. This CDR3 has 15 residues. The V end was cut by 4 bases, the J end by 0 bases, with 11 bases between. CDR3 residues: CASSLSVSSNQPQHF. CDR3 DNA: TGCGCCAGCAGCCTGTCTGTCAGTAGCAATCAGCCCCAGCATTTT.

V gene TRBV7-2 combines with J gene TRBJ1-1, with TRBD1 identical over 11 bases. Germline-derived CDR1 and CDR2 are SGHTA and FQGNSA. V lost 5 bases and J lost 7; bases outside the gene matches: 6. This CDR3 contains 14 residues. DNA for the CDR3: TGTGCCAGCAGCCCCCGGACAGGGGGCGTTGAAGCTTTCTTT. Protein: CASSPRTGGVEAFF. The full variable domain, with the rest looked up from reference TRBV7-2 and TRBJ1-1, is GAGVSQSPSNKVTEKGKDVELRCDPISGHTALYWYRQSLGQGLEFLIYFQGNSAPDKSGLPSDRFSAERTGGSVSTLTIQRTQQEDSAVYLCASSPRTGGVEAFFGQGTRLTVV.

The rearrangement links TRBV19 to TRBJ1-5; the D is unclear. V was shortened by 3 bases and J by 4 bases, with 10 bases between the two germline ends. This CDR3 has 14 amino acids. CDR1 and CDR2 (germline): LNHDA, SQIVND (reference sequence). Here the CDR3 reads CASSIYSINQPQHF. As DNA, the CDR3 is TGTGCCAGTAGTATTTACAGTATTAATCAGCCCCAGCATTTT.

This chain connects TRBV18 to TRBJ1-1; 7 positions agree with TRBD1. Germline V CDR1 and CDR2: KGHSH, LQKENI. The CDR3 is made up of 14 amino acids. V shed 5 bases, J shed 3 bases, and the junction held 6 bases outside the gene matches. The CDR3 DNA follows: TGTGCCAGCTCAAAGGACAGGAAGGACACTGAAGCTTTCTTT. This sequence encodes CASSKDRKDTEAFF.

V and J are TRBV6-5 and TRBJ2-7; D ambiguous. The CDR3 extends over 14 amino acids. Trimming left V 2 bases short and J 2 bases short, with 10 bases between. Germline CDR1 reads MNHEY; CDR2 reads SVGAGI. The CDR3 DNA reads TGTGCCAGCAGTTACAATCGGGTAGCCTACGAGCAGTACTTC. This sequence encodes CASSYNRVAYEQYF.